A single sample gave rise to the 20 T cell receptor beta chains below, sequenced in a study of blood T cells in healthy people across ages. Next came a second PCR, run for roughly 7 to 12 cycles, which used a sample-barcoded 5' primer along with a J-beta primer mix. TCRdb independently ran MiXCR on the 5' RACE reads; one entry per CDR3 protein. Of about 840,000 distinct CDR3 sequences in the sample, about 29% were seen once. The same specimen was also included in a second study, on T cells of mothers and their children.

Sequenced sample: blood. These receptors all stem from a woman aged 40 to 49 in good health.

In regard to this clonotype: A much larger clone differs by one base, so this may be a read error. The chain has TRBV24-1 and TRBJ1-5; possibly TRBD1 for D (5 bases). The CDR3 is made up of 14 amino acids. The germline V gene has CDR1 KGHDR and CDR2 SFDVKD. CDR3 loop: CATGGGVRNQLQHF. In DNA, the CDR3 is TGTGCCACCGGCGGGGGAGTGAGGAATCAGCTCCAGCATTTT.

The genes are TRBV28 and TRBJ2-1; D ambiguous. This CDR3 is 14 amino acids long. V lost 7 bases, J lost 5 bases, and 15 bases lay in between. Germline V CDR1 and CDR2: MDHEN, SYDVKM. In nucleotides, the CDR3 is TGTGCCAGCAATGACTGGGGTTCCCACAATGAGCAGTTCTTC. Translation: CASNDWGSHNEQFF.

This clonotype appeared a few times. The chain is built from TRBV12-3 or TRBV12-4 and TRBJ2-3, with 7 bases that match TRBD2. Germline trimming cut 5 bases from V and 13 bases from J; bases unmatched to any gene: 9. CDR3 length equals 12 residues. The CDR3 DNA follows: TGTGCCAGCAGTCCCCAGGTGGCGGGGGAGTATTTT. Residues: CASSPQVAGEYF.

The sample holds many counts of this clonotype. The V and J genes are TRBV15 and TRBJ1-2; D is possibly TRBD1 (6 bases). V lost 1 base to trimming and J lost 8 bases, with 14 bases between them. Germline V CDR1 and CDR2: LNHNV, YYDKDF (reference sequence). The CDR3 extends over 14 amino acids. In nucleotides, the CDR3 is TGTGCCACCAGCAGAGGAGGTGCAGGGGAGGGCTACACCTTC. Its protein is CATSRGGAGEGYTF.

This clonotype was recorded at least ten times. The V gene is TRBV6-5, the J gene TRBJ1-6, with 9 bases aligning to TRBD1. The CDR3 loop spans 14 amino acids. With 6 bases clipped from V and 6 bases from J, the junction kept 3 bases outside the gene matches. Germline V CDR1 and CDR2: MNHEY, SVGAGI. CDR3 nucleotide sequence: TGTGCCAGCAGGGGACAGGGAGGTAATTCACCCCTCCACTTT. It encodes CASRGQGGNSPLHF.

The J gene is TRBJ2-5, the V gene TRBV7-2, with D unclear. CDR3 length: 13 amino acids. Trimming stripped 7 bases from V and 5 bases from J, with 14 bases between. Germline V gene sequence: CDR1 SGHTA, CDR2 FQGNSA. The CDR3 DNA reads TGTGCCAGCACCCCAACCCGGGTGGAGACCCAGTACTTC. Its translation: CASTPTRVETQYF.

The rearrangement joins TRBV3-1 to TRBJ2-7, with D perhaps TRBD2 (6 bases). Trimming pared 4 bases from V and 3 bases from J, leaving 10 bases between. The CDR3 loop spans 13 amino acids. Germline assignment: CDR1 LGHDT and CDR2 YNNKEL (reference sequence). The CDR3 nucleotides read TGTGCCAGCAGCCGGGACTCCGTCTACGAGCAGTACTTC. This gives the protein CASSRDSVYEQYF.

CDR3 amino acids: CASIGERQIDTQYF. DNA for the CDR3: TGTGCCAGCATCGGCGAAAGACAGATAGATACGCAGTATTTT. The chain has TRBV7-2 and TRBJ2-3; tentatively, D is TRBD1 (5 bases). The V end lost 7 bases, the J end lost 5 bases, and 16 bases lay between the germline ends. The CDR3 has 14 amino acids. The V gene's germline CDR1 is SGHTA and CDR2 FQGNSA.

This clonotype has more than one count but fewer than ten. This rearrangement joins TRBV12-3 or TRBV12-4 to TRBJ1-4, with a possible D match to TRBD1 (6 bases). Between the trimmed V and J ends, which lost 3 bases and 0 bases, there was a span of 11 bases. The CDR3 totals 16 residues. The DNA of the CDR3 is TGTGCCAGCAGTTTGACCGAGGGGGCAACTAATGAAAAACTGTTTTTT. This encodes CASSLTEGATNEKLFF.

This clonotype showed up just a few times. The chain uses TRBV6-2 or TRBV6-3 and TRBJ1-2, with 9 bases matching TRBD1. Germline V CDR1 and CDR2: MNHEY, SVGEGT. Trimming at V came to 6 bases and at J to 4 bases, leaving 6 bases not matched to a gene. CDR3 length: 14 amino acids. CDR3: CASRGTGKGYGYTF. The CDR3 nucleotides read TGTGCCAGCAGAGGGACAGGGAAAGGCTATGGCTACACCTTC.

The rearrangement uses TRBV9 and TRBJ2-1; a weak D match, TRBD2 (6 bases). Near its end, the DNA agrees better with TRBJ2-7, so the J call may be wrong. Germline assignment: CDR1 SGDLS and CDR2 YYNGEE. The CDR3 contains 16 residues. CDR3 sequence: CASSGGISLSYNEQYF. The CDR3 region has the DNA TGTGCCAGCAGCGGCGGGATAAGCCTCTCCTACAATGAGCAGTACTTC.

Points on this clonotype: The junction departs from germline at one end; a sequencing error may be responsible. The genes are TRBV20-1 and TRBJ1-1; D possibly corresponds to TRBD1 (5 bases). The CDR3 extends over 14 amino acids. Germline CDR1 reads DFQATT; CDR2 reads SNEGSKA (reference sequence). CDR3 sequence: CSTRDLSGTTEAFF. In DNA form, the CDR3 reads TGCAGTACTAGAGATTTGTCAGGGACCACTGAAGCTTTCTTT.

This clonotype was picked up a small number of times. The V gene is TRBV9, the J gene TRBJ2-1; no clear D. Germline V gives CDR1 SGDLS, CDR2 YYNGEE. V was clipped by 8 bases and J by 4 bases, with 4 bases between them. CDR3 length equals 10 residues. The CDR3 protein is CARQYNEQFF. In DNA form, the CDR3 reads TGTGCCAGACAATACAATGAGCAGTTCTTC. The full variable domain, completed using reference TRBV9 and TRBJ2-1, is DSGVTQTPKHLITATGQRVTLRCSPRSGDLSVYWYQQSLDQGLQFLIQYYNGEERAKGNILERFSAQQFPDLHSELNLSSLELGDSALYFCARQYNEQFFGPGTRLTVL.

The chain uses TRBV14 and TRBJ2-6; maybe TRBD2 (6 bases). Germline V gene lookup returns CDR1 SGHDN and CDR2 FVKESK. The CDR3 spans 15 residues. V was shortened by 5 bases and J by 2 bases, with 10 bases between the two germline ends. The CDR3 reads CASSGPGAGANVLTF. In DNA, the CDR3 is TGTGCCAGCAGCGGGCCGGGGGCTGGGGCCAACGTCCTGACTTTC.

About this clonotype itself: This may be a read error: a much more frequent sequence differs by one nucleotide. The V and J genes are TRBV12-3 or TRBV12-4 and TRBJ2-1, with D perhaps matching TRBD2 (5 bases). The CDR3 is made up of 11 amino acids. The V and J ends lost 10 bases and 12 bases respectively, with 16 bases between them. CDR3: CANSGENMQFF. The CDR3 DNA reads TGTGCCAACAGCGGCGAGAATATGCAGTTCTTC.

This clonotype appeared once. This may come from a read error, since a much larger clone is one base off. The rearrangement uses TRBV28 and TRBJ2-5; 11 nucleotides align to TRBD2. Per germline, CDR1 MDHEN and CDR2 SYDVKM. V trimming: 8 bases; J trimming: 4 bases; junction bases outside the gene matches: 6. The CDR3 runs to 14 residues. The CDR3 here is CASQRLAGRETQYF. For the CDR3, the DNA is TGTGCCAGCCAAAGACTAGCGGGGCGAGAGACCCAGTACTTC.

This chain joins TRBV20-1 and TRBJ1-4, with 9 bases that match TRBD1. CDR3 length: 15 amino acids. V gave up 1 base and J gave up 6 bases; unmatched junction bases: 6. CDR1 DFQATT and CDR2 SNEGSKA come from the germline V gene (reference sequence). The CDR3 nucleotides read TGCAGTGCTAGAGGTTCGACAGGGGGGGATGAAAAACTGTTTTTT. Translation gives CSARGSTGGDEKLFF.

J is TRBJ1-1 and V is TRBV28, with a weak D call TRBD1 (5 bases). V was trimmed by 5 bases and J by 4 bases, leaving 17 bases between them. The V gene's germline CDR1 is MDHEN and CDR2 SYDVKM. The CDR3 extends over 15 amino acids. Here the CDR3 reads CASSPSGRVGTEAFF. In DNA, the CDR3 is TGTGCCAGCAGTCCGTCGGGCAGGGTGGGCACTGAAGCTTTCTTT.

In this sample, this clonotype turned up a few times. V is TRBV30 and J is TRBJ2-7, with 7 bases aligning to TRBD2. The CDR3 has 15 residues. The J segment lost 2 bases and the V segment lost 1 base, leaving 8 bases of the junction unmatched. Germline-derived CDR1 and CDR2 are GTSNPN and SVGIG (reference sequence). CDR3 sequence: CAWSARAGSTYEQYF. The CDR3 bases are TGTGCCTGGAGTGCCAGAGCGGGGTCGACCTACGAGCAGTACTTC.

To note about this clonotype: Mismatch with germline at one junction end may stem from a read error. The rearrangement links TRBV4-2 to TRBJ2-1, with D perhaps assigned TRBD1 or TRBD2 (6 bases each). CDR1 is LGHNA and CDR2 is YNFKEQ in the germline V gene. This CDR3 region has 15 residues. The CDR3 DNA reads as TGTGCCAGCAGCCAGAGTGGAGGGGGGTACAATAAGCAGTTCTTC. It yields the protein CASSQSGGGYNKQFF.